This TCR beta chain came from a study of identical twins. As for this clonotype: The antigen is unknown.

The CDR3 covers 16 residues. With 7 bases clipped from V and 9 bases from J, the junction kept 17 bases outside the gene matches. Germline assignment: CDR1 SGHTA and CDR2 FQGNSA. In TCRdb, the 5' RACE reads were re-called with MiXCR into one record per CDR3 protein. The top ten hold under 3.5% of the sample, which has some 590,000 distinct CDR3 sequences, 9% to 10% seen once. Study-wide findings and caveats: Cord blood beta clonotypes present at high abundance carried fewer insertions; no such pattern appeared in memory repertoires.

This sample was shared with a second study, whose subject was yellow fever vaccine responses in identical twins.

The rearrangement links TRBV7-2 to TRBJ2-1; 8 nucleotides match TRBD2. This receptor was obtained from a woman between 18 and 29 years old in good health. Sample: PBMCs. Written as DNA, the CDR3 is TGTGCCAGCACCTCCCGACTCGCGGGGGGATCGGGTGAGCAGTTCTTC. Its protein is CASTSRLAGGSGEQFF.